Here is one T cell receptor (beta chain) with its context. Antigen unknown. The same CDR3 can be traced to other DNA sequences in this sample. This record belongs to a study of shared clonotypes between healthy human individuals. Turning to the study itself: Contributing individuals were two females and three males aged 18 to 49.

The authors divided CD4+ cells into CD45RA+ naive and CD45RA-negative memory subsets. Germline CDR1 is SGDLS and CDR2 is YYNGEE. V dropped 0 bases and J dropped 2 bases, with 8 bases sitting between them. The CDR3 totals 14 residues. Across several immunoSEQ plates, the genomic DNA of each subset was split evenly. Data came from immunoSEQ multiplex PCR; TCRdb stores just in-frame clones and leaves some out. The sample has more than 2 million clones; 95% are singletons. The study's findings and limits: Few donors restricted represented genetic and exposure-history diversity.

The chain is built from TRBV9 and TRBJ1-1; no reliable D call. The clonotype was recovered from a man younger than 35 in good health. What was sequenced was naive CD4+ T cells sorted from blood. The sample's subset: CD45RA+ positively selected. The CDR3 nucleotides are TGTGCCAGCAGCGTAGCTGGGCGAAACACTGAAGCTTTCTTT. Translation: CASSVAGRNTEAFF.